The 11 T cell receptor beta chains presented below share a single source sample, sequenced in a study of Graves' ophthalmopathy and Graves' hyperthyroidism. Amplification from RNA transcripts yielded the TCR beta CDR3 regions. RT-PCR with HTBI primers came first, then second-round multiplex PCR. TCRdb reprocessed the multiplex PCR reads with MiXCR, giving one entry per CDR3 protein. The sample shows almost 750,000 distinct CDR3 sequences, 35% to 50% of them seen only once. Sequencing was performed on peripheral blood. The receptors originated from an adult man with Graves' ophthalmopathy.

This clonotype was counted between two and nine times. This rearrangement joins TRBV7-9 to TRBJ1-3; tentative D call: TRBD1 (5 bases). This CDR3 is 15 amino acids long. Trimming pared 5 bases from V and 3 bases from J, leaving 14 bases between. CDR1 SEHNR and CDR2 FQNEAQ come from the germline V gene (reference sequence). CDR3 bases: TGTGCCAGCAGCGTCCAAAGGGGTGTTGGAAACACCATATATTTT. It codes for CASSVQRGVGNTIYF.

V is TRBV9 and J is TRBJ1-6; D gene ambiguous. V was pared by 0 bases and J by 4 bases, with 11 bases between. The germline V gene encodes CDR1 SGDLS and CDR2 YYNGEE. CDR3 length equals 16 residues. CDR3 region: CASSVASSQYNSPLHF. In DNA form, the CDR3 reads TGTGCCAGCAGCGTAGCCAGTTCCCAATATAATTCACCCCTCCACTTT.

The rearrangement uses TRBV5-1 and TRBJ2-7, with TRBD1 as a possible D gene (5 bases). This CDR3 comprises 15 residues. Trimming removed 1 base from V and 1 base from J, with 12 bases in between. CDR1 and CDR2 (germline): SGHRS, YFSETQ. The CDR3 nucleotides are TGCGCCAGCAGCTTGAGGGGTACAGGTTCCTACGAGCAGTACTTC. Translation: CASSLRGTGSYEQYF.

Of note for this clonotype: The junction departs from germline at one end; a sequencing error may be responsible. This rearrangement joins TRBV9 to TRBJ2-5; perhaps D is TRBD1 or TRBD2 (5 bases each). The V gene's germline CDR1 is SGDLS and CDR2 YYNGEE. The CDR3 extends over 15 amino acids. The CDR3 DNA reads TGTGCCAGCAGCCAAGTACCGTCTGGGGGAGAGGCCCAGTACTTC. Residues: CASSQVPSGGEAQYF.

V usage is TRBV10-3 and J usage is TRBJ1-2; TRBD1 might be the D (6 bases). V was shortened by 10 bases and J by 5 bases, with 17 bases between the two germline ends. Germline CDR1 ENHRY, CDR2 SYGVKD. The CDR3 consists of 13 residues. The CDR3: CATGQHATYGYTF. In DNA, the CDR3 is TGTGCCACCGGACAGCACGCAACGTATGGCTACACCTTC.

This clonotype has at least ten counts. This sequence joins TRBV7-9 and TRBJ1-2; no clear D. Germline loops: CDR1 SEHNR, CDR2 FQNEAQ (reference sequence). Trimming cost V 7 bases and J 6 bases, with 6 bases left between them. The CDR3 is 10 residues long. The chain's CDR3 is CASTVNGYTF. CDR3 sequence (DNA): TGTGCCAGCACTGTCAATGGCTACACCTTC.

This clonotype appeared many times. The chain is built from TRBV19 and TRBJ1-5; 9 nucleotides match TRBD1. The CDR3 covers 15 residues. Looked up from germline, CDR1 is LNHDA and CDR2 is SQIVND (reference sequence). The junction had 6 bases not matched to a gene; V was cut back by 5 bases and J by 4 bases. CDR3 residues: CASSAAGQGNQPQHF. The CDR3 DNA is TGTGCCAGTAGTGCCGCGGGACAGGGAAATCAGCCCCAGCATTTT.

The chain recombines TRBV20-1 with TRBJ1-1; D perhaps matches TRBD1 (5 bases). The germline V gene encodes CDR1 DFQATT and CDR2 SNEGSKA (reference sequence). This CDR3 comprises 14 residues. The V end lost 3 bases, the J end lost 7 bases, and 18 bases lay between the germline ends. In DNA form, the CDR3 reads TGCAGTGCTAGTGGTCCAGGGAGGTCCAGTGAAGCTTTCTTT. Encoded protein: CSASGPGRSSEAFF.

About this clonotype: No conserved phenylalanine or tryptophan is present at the end of the CDR3, so a read error is the likely explanation. This rearrangement joins TRBV6-1 to TRBJ2-5, with D maybe TRBD2 (5 bases). Germline V gene data show CDR1 as MNHNS and CDR2 as SASEGT. Trimming stripped 4 bases from V and 1 base from J, with 10 bases between. This CDR3 is 14 amino acids long. The CDR3 nucleotides are TGTGCCAGCAGTGGGACGAGCGGCCAAGAGACCCAGTACTGC. Its protein product is CASSGTSGQETQYC.

The CDR3 sequence is CASSQTNSRTGELFF. CDR3 DNA: TGTGCCAGCAGCCAGACTAACTCCCGGACCGGGGAGCTGTTTTTT. The rearrangement uses TRBV25-1 and TRBJ2-2; possibly TRBD2 for D (5 bases). Per the germline V gene, CDR1 is MGHDK and CDR2 is SYGVNS. The CDR3 is 15 residues long. V was shortened by 6 bases and J by 5 bases, with 16 bases between the two germline ends.

Many counts were recorded for this clonotype. CDR3 sequence (DNA): TGTGCCATCAGTGAGTCCTCAGGCAGCTATCGCTACGAGCAGTACTTC. This codes for CAISESSGSYRYEQYF. V and J are TRBV10-3 and TRBJ2-7; D uncertain. The CDR3 is made up of 16 amino acids. Looked up from germline, CDR1 is ENHRY and CDR2 is SYGVKD. V gave up 0 bases and J gave up 3 bases, with 15 bases separating them.